This entry concerns a single TCR beta chain. These data are taken from a study of cytomegalovirus exposure and HLA in healthy donors. Primers for the PCR totalled 60 Vbeta and 13 Jbeta. The table came from immunoSEQ multiplex PCR; TCRdb's copy has only in-frame clones and leaves some out. The profile covers over 150,000 clones, with nearly 80% appearing a single time and about 13% taken by the ten largest. CDR3 length: 14 residues. V lost 0 bases and J lost 7, with 9 bases in between. Germline-derived CDR1 and CDR2 are LNHNV and YYDKDF (reference sequence). This sequence was found in a man under 40 in good health and CMV-seropositive. The chain is built from TRBV15 and TRBJ1-4; the D is unclear. The sample consisted of PBMCs. The DNA of the CDR3 is TGTGCCACCAGCAGAGAGGGAGCCGGTGAAAAACTGTTTTTT. This encodes CATSREGAGEKLFF.